The 13 T cell receptor beta chains listed next were all sequenced from one sample in a study of T cells in Graves' hyperthyroidism and ophthalmopathy. TCR beta CDR3 regions were amplified from RNA. TCR CDR3 underwent first-round RT-PCR with the HTBI primer set. TCRdb called the multiplex PCR reads again in MiXCR, with one record for every CDR3 protein. The sample records 390,000 or so distinct CDR3 sequences, roughly 14% being singletons. The sequenced sample was blood. These receptors originate from a man younger than 35 with Graves' ophthalmopathy.

This clonotype showed up many times. The rearrangement uses TRBV4-2 and TRBJ2-7; D is ambiguous. The CDR3 has 13 residues. Germline V gene sequence: CDR1 LGHNA, CDR2 YNFKEQ. Trimming shortened V by 0 bases and J by 3 bases, and 6 bases separated the two germline ends. CDR3 in DNA: TGTGCCAGCAGCCAAGAAAGCGACTACGAGCAGTACTTC. This encodes CASSQESDYEQYF.

About this clonotype itself: A read error may be the cause here, since a much bigger clone is one base away. V and J are TRBV10-2 and TRBJ2-3, with a possible D match to TRBD2 (5 bases). Germline V gives CDR1 WSHSY, CDR2 SAAADI. V lost 9 bases to trimming and J lost 2 bases, with 15 bases between them. The CDR3 sequence is 14 residues long. CDR3 region: CASGAAEVTDTQYF. The CDR3 DNA is TGCGCCAGTGGAGCAGCGGAGGTCACAGATACGCAGTATTTT.

The rearrangement uses TRBV27 and TRBJ2-3; tentatively, D is TRBD2 (5 bases). Germline lookup yields CDR1 MNHEY and CDR2 SMNVEV (reference sequence). CDR3 length: 15 residues. Trimming took off 2 bases at V and 4 bases at J, with 13 bases between the two ends. The CDR3: CASSLTLAHPDTQYF. CDR3 in DNA: TGTGCCAGCAGTTTAACGCTAGCACATCCAGATACGCAGTATTTT.

This clonotype was counted many times. This sequence joins TRBV7-8 and TRBJ1-4; 8 bases line up with TRBD1. Per the germline V gene, CDR1 is SGHVS and CDR2 is FQNEAQ. CDR3 size: 17 residues. The ends lost 5 bases at V and 8 bases at J; junction bases unmatched: 16. CDR3 loop: CASSPTAGTGDSEKLFF. The CDR3 nucleotides read TGTGCCAGCAGCCCTACGGCCGGGACAGGAGATAGCGAAAAACTGTTTTTT. The whole variable domain, filled in from reference TRBV7-8 and TRBJ1-4, reads GAGVSQSPRYKVAKRGQDVALRCDPISGHVSLFWYQQALGQGPEFLTYFQNEAQLDKSGLPSDRFFAERPEGSVSTLKIQRTQQEDSAVYLCASSPTAGTGDSEKLFFGSGTQLSVL.

This clonotype was counted many times. The chain has TRBV7-9 and TRBJ2-1; 9 bases align to TRBD2. After removal of 5 bases from V and 7 bases from J, the junction contained 9 bases not matched to a gene. The CDR3 spans 15 residues. CDR1 and CDR2 (germline): SEHNR, FQNEAQ (reference sequence). This CDR3 is CASSPLGREGNEQFF. CDR3 DNA: TGTGCCAGCAGCCCCTTAGGGCGGGAGGGAAATGAGCAGTTCTTC.

In this sample, this clonotype turned up many times. This chain links TRBV6-1 with TRBJ2-2; D may be TRBD1 (8 bases). This CDR3 region has 14 residues. The germline V and J ends were trimmed by 8 bases and 7 bases, with 17 bases remaining between them. CDR1 MNHNS and CDR2 SASEGT come from the germline V gene. The CDR3, as DNA: TGTGCCAGCGGGGTGACAGGGGAGGGCGGGGAGCTGTTTTTT. It codes for CASGVTGEGGELFF.

The J gene is TRBJ2-2, the V gene TRBV5-1; 8 bases match TRBD2. CDR1 and CDR2 (germline): SGHRS, YFSETQ. The V segment lost 4 bases and the J segment 5 bases; nucleotides outside the gene matches: 10. CDR3 length: 16 amino acids. In DNA, the CDR3 is TGCGCCAGCAGCCCGGGACTGGCGGGAGGTACCGGGGAGCTGTTTTTT. The encoded protein is CASSPGLAGGTGELFF.

There are many counts of this clonotype. The chain couples TRBV11-3 to TRBJ2-1, with D possibly called TRBD1 or TRBD2 (5 bases each). V was pared by 5 bases and J by 9 bases, with 11 bases between. There are 12 residues in the CDR3. Germline V CDR1 and CDR2: SGHNT, YENEEA. The CDR3 region has the DNA TGTGCCAGCAGCAGGGGACCAGGTGAGCAGTTCTTC. It specifies CASSRGPGEQFF.

This clonotype was recorded at least ten times. The J gene is TRBJ2-3, the V gene TRBV18, with TRBD1 as a possible D gene (5 bases). Trimming took 3 bases from V and 5 from J, leaving 9 bases between them. The CDR3 has 13 residues. CDR1 is KGHSH and CDR2 is LQKENI in the germline V gene. The CDR3 region has the DNA TGTGCCAGCTCACCCACAACAGGAGATACGCAGTATTTT. Translation: CASSPTTGDTQYF.

The genes are TRBV3-1 and TRBJ2-7; 10 bases line up with TRBD2. This CDR3 region has 16 residues. The germline V gene has CDR1 LGHDT and CDR2 YNNKEL (reference sequence). V was pared by 0 bases and J by 4 bases, with 6 bases of the junction left unmatched. The CDR3 spells CASSQDAAGGPYEQYF. CDR3 bases: TGTGCCAGCAGCCAAGATGCAGCGGGGGGGCCTTACGAGCAGTACTTC.

This chain joins TRBV6-1 and TRBJ2-7, with TRBD2 matching 7 bases. This CDR3 has 16 amino acids. V shed 6 bases and J 6 bases; nucleotides not matched to a gene: 17. Germline CDR1 is MNHNS and CDR2 is SASEGT. The CDR3 spells CASRYVAGTMGAEQYF. CDR3 nucleotide sequence: TGTGCCAGCAGGTACGTCGCCGGGACTATGGGCGCCGAGCAGTACTTC.

This clonotype was counted many times. The DNA of the CDR3 is TGTGCCAGCAGTTACTCGACGGGGCGAGGCGAGCAGTACTTC. It is translated as CASSYSTGRGEQYF. V gene TRBV6-6 combines with J gene TRBJ2-7; D tentatively fits TRBD1 or TRBD2 (5 bases each). CDR3 length equals 14 residues. The V end lost 0 bases, the J end lost 6 bases, and 12 bases lay between the germline ends. Germline loops: CDR1 MNHNY, CDR2 SVGAGI (reference sequence).

The CDR3 coding sequence is TGTGCCAGCAGCCCACGGACAGGGTCATCAGAGACCCAGTACTTC. This encodes CASSPRTGSSETQYF. The chain has TRBV11-1 and TRBJ2-5; TRBD1 matches at 8 bases. The CDR3 length is 15 residues. Germline V lookup: CDR1 SGHAT, CDR2 FQDESV (reference sequence). J gave up 4 bases and V 5 bases, and 9 bases lay outside the gene matches.